The 23 T cell receptor beta chains given below trace back to one sample, sequenced in a study of cytomegalovirus exposure and HLA in healthy donors. Primers for the PCR totalled 60 Vbeta and 13 Jbeta. Produced via immunoSEQ multiplex PCR; TCRdb's table is partial and in-frame only. The sample includes roughly 92,000 clones, 60% to 80% of them seen just once. The sample was PBMCs. Every receptor here comes from a woman aged 50 to 60 in good health and CMV-seropositive.

The chain carries TRBV7-2 and TRBJ1-2; D is possibly TRBD1 (6 bases). The CDR3 has 14 residues. The ends were cut back, 1 base at V and 7 bases at J, with 13 bases in the middle. Germline loops: CDR1 SGHTA, CDR2 FQGNSA. The CDR3 loop reads CASSLDLGARGYTF. CDR3 nucleotide sequence: TGTGCCAGCAGCTTAGATCTGGGGGCGCGTGGCTACACCTTC.

This chain joins TRBV12-5 and TRBJ2-5; 7 positions agree with TRBD1. Germline CDR1 is LGHNT and CDR2 is FRNRAP. The CDR3 loop spans 13 amino acids. V lost 4 bases and J lost 5; bases outside the gene matches: 4. As DNA, the CDR3 is TGTGCTAGTGGTTCAGGGGGAGACGAGACCCAGTACTTC. Protein product: CASGSGGDETQYF.

V gene TRBV6-4 combines with J gene TRBJ2-2; D gene ambiguous. The CDR3 has 13 residues. Germline CDR1 reads MRHNA; CDR2 reads SNTAGT. V dropped 6 bases and J dropped 4 bases, with 9 bases sitting between them. The CDR3 here is CASSATPTGELFF. DNA for the CDR3: TGTGCCAGCAGCGCAACACCCACCGGGGAGCTGTTTTTT.

The gene calls are TRBV30 and TRBJ2-5, with D unresolved. Germline V gives CDR1 GTSNPN, CDR2 SVGIG (reference sequence). This CDR3 has 13 residues. The V gene lost 0 bases and the J gene lost 4 bases, with 9 bases spanning the gap. DNA of the CDR3: TGTGCCTGGAGTGTTAAAGGCGGAGAGACCCAGTACTTC. Protein: CAWSVKGGETQYF.

The V gene is TRBV6-1, the J gene TRBJ1-2, with 7 bases aligning to TRBD1. CDR3 length: 15 amino acids. V shed 3 bases and J 12 bases; nucleotides not matched to a gene: 16. In germline, CDR1 is MNHNS, CDR2 SASEGT. This chain's CDR3 is CASSEARGQVGFDTF. The DNA of the CDR3 is TGTGCCAGCAGTGAGGCCCGCGGACAGGTGGGGTTTGACACCTTC.

As DNA, the CDR3 is TGTGCCACCGAAGGGGCGTACGATACGCAGTATTTT. It is translated as CATEGAYDTQYF. The rearrangement uses TRBV6-6 and TRBJ2-3; tentatively, D is TRBD1 (5 bases). Trimming removed 10 bases from V and 6 bases from J, with 14 bases in between. Germline V gene lookup returns CDR1 MNHNY and CDR2 SVGAGI (reference sequence). The CDR3 has 12 residues.

The V call is TRBV11-1, the J call TRBJ2-2; 10 nucleotides agree with TRBD2. Germline trimming cut 2 bases from V and 6 bases from J; bases unmatched to any gene: 3. The germline gives CDR1 SGHAT, CDR2 FQDESV (reference sequence). The CDR3 is made up of 15 amino acids. The CDR3 DNA follows: TGTGCCAGCAGCTTAAGACTAGCGGGCCCCGGGGAGCTGTTTTTT. It translates to CASSLRLAGPGELFF.

The chain uses TRBV4-2 and TRBJ1-3; perhaps TRBD1 as D (5 bases). Germline V lookup: CDR1 LGHNA, CDR2 YNFKEQ. The CDR3 is 16 amino acids. Trimming removed 4 bases from V and 1 base from J, with 14 bases in between. Written as DNA, the CDR3 is TGTGCCAGCAGCCTAGGGCAGGGATCGTCTGGAAACACCATATATTTT. It translates to CASSLGQGSSGNTIYF.

V gene TRBV6-5 combines with J gene TRBJ2-7; perhaps TRBD2 as D (5 bases). The length of the CDR3 is 16 residues. Germline V gene lookup returns CDR1 MNHEY and CDR2 SVGAGI. With 0 bases removed from V and 5 bases from J, the gap between germline ends came to 17 bases. CDR3 bases: TGTGCCAGCAGTTACTCGAAACTGCCGGGGTCCCACGAGCAGTACTTC. The encoded protein is CASSYSKLPGSHEQYF.

Here the CDR3 DNA reads TGTGCCAGCAGCACCGCCCGGGGGGGGCCTTTCGGGGAGCTGTTTTTT. As protein: CASSTARGGPFGELFF. The rearrangement uses TRBV5-5 and TRBJ2-2, with 8 nucleotides matching TRBD2. This CDR3 has 16 amino acids. J gave up 7 bases and V 4 bases, and 12 bases lay outside the gene matches. Germline CDR1 reads SGHKS; CDR2 reads YYEKEE (reference sequence).

This chain joins TRBV5-1 and TRBJ1-2; 8 bases agree with TRBD1. With 4 bases clipped from V and 4 bases from J, the junction kept 9 bases outside the gene matches. The CDR3 has 15 residues. Germline V gene lookup returns CDR1 SGHRS and CDR2 YFSETQ. The CDR3 coding sequence is TGCGCCAGCAGCCCCGCAGGGGGCGGCGGCTATGGCTACACCTTC. Translation: CASSPAGGGGYGYTF.

V usage is TRBV7-9 and J usage is TRBJ1-1, with 7 bases identical to TRBD1. CDR3 length: 17 residues. Germline assignment: CDR1 SEHNR and CDR2 FQNEAQ (reference sequence). V lost 5 bases to trimming and J lost 0 bases; unmatched junction nucleotides: 12. The CDR3 sequence: CASSLGQGGNLNTEAFF. The CDR3 DNA sequence: TGTGCCAGCAGCCTGGGTCAGGGGGGAAATTTGAACACTGAAGCTTTCTTT.

The rearrangement links TRBV30 to TRBJ1-6; no clear D gene. Germline lookup yields CDR1 GTSNPN and CDR2 SVGIG (reference sequence). The CDR3 loop spans 16 amino acids. V lost 0 bases to trimming and J lost 3 bases, with 12 bases between them. CDR3 bases: TGTGCCTGGAGTGTAAAGAGGGCGGACTATAATTCACCCCTCCACTTT. Translation: CAWSVKRADYNSPLHF. Full variable domain (missing parts from reference TRBV30 and TRBJ1-6): SQTIHQWPATLVQPVGSPLSLECTVEGTSNPNLYWYRQAAGRGLQLLFYSVGIGQISSEVPQNLSASRPQDRQFILSSKKLLLSDSGFYLCAWSVKRADYNSPLHFGNGTRLTVT.

V is TRBV29-1 and J is TRBJ1-2, with 8 bases identical to TRBD1. Per the germline V gene, CDR1 is SQVTM and CDR2 is ANQGSEA. J gave up 1 base and V 6 bases, and 10 bases lay outside the gene matches. This CDR3 spans 15 amino acids. The CDR3 reads CSVAPWTGINYGYTF. The DNA for the CDR3 is TGCAGCGTCGCACCTTGGACAGGGATTAACTATGGCTACACCTTC.

This chain uses TRBV27 with TRBJ1-1, with D hard to call. V was cut by 3 bases and J by 3 bases, with 8 bases left in between. The germline V gene has CDR1 MNHEY and CDR2 SMNVEV (reference sequence). CDR3 size: 13 residues. The CDR3 DNA is TGTGCCAGCAGTTTTCTTATCGACACTGAAGCTTTCTTT. This gives the protein CASSFLIDTEAFF.

The rearrangement links TRBV7-8 to TRBJ1-3; maybe TRBD1 (6 bases). Trimming removed 3 bases from V and 4 bases from J, with 10 bases in between. Germline values: CDR1 SGHVS, CDR2 FQNEAQ. The CDR3 consists of 14 residues. The CDR3 bases are TGTGCCAGCAGCTTGGGGACAATCGGAAACACCATATATTTT. Its protein is CASSLGTIGNTIYF.

This chain uses TRBV6-5 with TRBJ2-7; D might be TRBD2 (6 bases). Germline V CDR1 and CDR2: MNHEY, SVGAGI. Trimming cost V 6 bases and J 6 bases, with 15 bases left between them. This CDR3 spans 13 amino acids. The CDR3 DNA follows: TGTGCCAGCAGACCGACAGCGACTAGCGAGCAGTACGTC. It encodes CASRPTATSEQYV.

The chain links TRBV25-1 to TRBJ1-1; TRBD1 might be the D (6 bases). CDR1 is MGHDK, CDR2 SYGVNS, per germline. The CDR3 length is 17 residues. The ends were cut back, 8 bases at V and 0 bases at J, with 22 bases in the middle. DNA of the CDR3: TGTGCCAGCCAAGCCCCAAAAGGGGGAAGCGTGAACACTGAAGCTTTCTTT. Protein product: CASQAPKGGSVNTEAFF.

The J gene is TRBJ2-1, the V gene TRBV15, with 8 positions matching TRBD1. V dropped 3 bases and J dropped 4; count of bases not matched to a gene: 5. The CDR3 is made up of 15 amino acids. Germline CDR1 and CDR2: LNHNV and YYDKDF (reference sequence). CDR3 loop: CATSRDRAAYNEQFF. Here the CDR3 DNA reads TGTGCCACCAGCAGGGACAGGGCGGCATACAATGAGCAGTTCTTC. Based on the CDR3 plus reference TRBV15 and TRBJ2-1, the full variable domain is DAMVIQNPRYQVTQFGKPVTLSCSQTLNHNVMYWYQQKSSQAPKLLFHYYDKDFNNEADTPDNFQSRRPNTSFCFLDIRSPGLGDTAMYLCATSRDRAAYNEQFFGPGTRLTVL.

The CDR3 region is CASSMGLAGGSTGELFF. The CDR3 DNA is TGTGCCAGTAGTATGGGACTAGCGGGGGGGTCTACCGGGGAGCTGTTTTTT. The chain carries TRBV19 and TRBJ2-2, with TRBD2 matching 16 bases. The germline CDR1 and CDR2 sequences are LNHDA and SQIVND (reference sequence). V lost 3 bases to trimming and J lost 5 bases; unmatched junction nucleotides: 3. The CDR3 runs 17 residues.

The CDR3 bases are TGCGCCAGCAGTGATGAGGGTACAGATACGCAGTATTTT. This codes for CASSDEGTDTQYF. The V gene is TRBV10-1, the J gene TRBJ2-3; the D gene is possibly TRBD2 (5 bases). Trimming shortened V by 3 bases and J by 3 bases, and 7 bases separated the two germline ends. The CDR3 covers 13 residues. Looked up from germline, CDR1 is WNHNN and CDR2 is SYGVQD (reference sequence).

The rearrangement uses TRBV5-5 and TRBJ2-5; 9 nucleotides agree with TRBD1. Germline CDR1 SGHKS, CDR2 YYEKEE (reference sequence). After removal of 7 bases from V and 7 bases from J, the junction contained 11 bases not matched to a gene. The CDR3 is 14 residues long. The CDR3 sequence is CASRADRGGGTQYF. For the CDR3, the DNA is TGTGCCAGCCGCGCCGACAGGGGGGGAGGGACCCAGTACTTC.

This chain connects TRBV2 to TRBJ1-1; D is undetermined. Germline CDR1 reads SNHLY; CDR2 reads FYNNEI. V was shortened by 4 bases and J by 11 bases, with 11 bases between the two germline ends. This CDR3 comprises 11 residues. CDR3 sequence: CASSGQAAAFF. The CDR3 nucleotides read TGTGCCAGCAGTGGGCAGGCCGCCGCTTTCTTT.